What follows describes a single T cell receptor (beta chain). These data belong to a study of patients and donors after allogeneic stem cell transplantation. V shed 6 bases and J 8 bases; nucleotides not matched to a gene: 17. Germline V CDR1 and CDR2: SGDLS, YYNGEE. This CDR3 has 16 residues. TCRdb recomputed calls from the RT-PCR reads with MiXCR, one row per CDR3 protein. Here the sample spans more than 850,000 distinct CDR3 sequences, more than 15% being singletons. The chain recombines TRBV9 with TRBJ2-1; 7 bases line up with TRBD2. The clonotype originates from a human donor who was either an allogeneic HSCT recipient or a stem cell or donor lymphocyte infusion donor (not recorded which). It is not recorded whose cells these are; they may come from a transplant donor. Sequenced input: blood, either unsorted or a sorted T cell fraction (not recorded which). The CDR3 coding sequence is TGTGCCAGCACCCCGTATTCCGCGGGAGCCCTAGATGAGCAGTTCTTC. Translating it yields CASTPYSAGALDEQFF.